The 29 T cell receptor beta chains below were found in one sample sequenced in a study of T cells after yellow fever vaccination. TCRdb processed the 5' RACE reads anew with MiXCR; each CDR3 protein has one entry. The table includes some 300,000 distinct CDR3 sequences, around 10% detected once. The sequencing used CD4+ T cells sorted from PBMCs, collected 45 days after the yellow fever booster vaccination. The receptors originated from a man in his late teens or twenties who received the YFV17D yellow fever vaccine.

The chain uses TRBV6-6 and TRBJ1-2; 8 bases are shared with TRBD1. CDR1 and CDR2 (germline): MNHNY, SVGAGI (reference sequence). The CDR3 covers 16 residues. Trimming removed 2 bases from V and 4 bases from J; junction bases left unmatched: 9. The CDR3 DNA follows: TGTGCCAGCAGTTACACCCGGGACAGGTTACGCTATGGCTACACCTTC. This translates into CASSYTRDRLRYGYTF.

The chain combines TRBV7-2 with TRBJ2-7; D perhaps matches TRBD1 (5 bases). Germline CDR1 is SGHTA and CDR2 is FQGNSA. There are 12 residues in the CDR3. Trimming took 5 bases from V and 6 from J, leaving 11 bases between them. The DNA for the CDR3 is TGTGCCAGCAGCAAACGAAGGGGCGAGCAGTACGTC. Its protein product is CASSKRRGEQYV.

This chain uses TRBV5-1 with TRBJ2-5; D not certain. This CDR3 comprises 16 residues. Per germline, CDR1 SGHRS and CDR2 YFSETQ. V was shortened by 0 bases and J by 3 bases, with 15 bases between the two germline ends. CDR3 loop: CASSLGSSGEKETQYF. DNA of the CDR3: TGCGCCAGCAGCTTGGGATCTTCAGGAGAAAAAGAGACCCAGTACTTC.

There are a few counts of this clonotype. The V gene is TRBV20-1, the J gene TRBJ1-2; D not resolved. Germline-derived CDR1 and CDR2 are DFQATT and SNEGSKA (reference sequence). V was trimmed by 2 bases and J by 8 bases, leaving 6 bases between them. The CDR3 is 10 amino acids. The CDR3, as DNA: TGCAGTGCTAGATCGGAAGGCTACACCTTC. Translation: CSARSEGYTF.

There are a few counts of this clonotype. This chain's CDR3 is CASSALDRTSPLHF. CDR3 bases: TGTGCCAGCAGCGCCCTGGACCGAACTTCACCCCTCCACTTT. The rearrangement links TRBV11-2 to TRBJ1-6; no definite D call. Per germline, CDR1 SGHAT and CDR2 FQNNGV. The CDR3 has 14 residues. Trimming pared 5 bases from V and 9 bases from J, leaving 14 bases between.

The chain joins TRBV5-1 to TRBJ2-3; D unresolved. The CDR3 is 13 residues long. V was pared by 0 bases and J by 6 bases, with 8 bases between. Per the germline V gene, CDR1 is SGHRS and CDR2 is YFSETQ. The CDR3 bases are TGCGCCAGCAGCTTGGATGGGCACGATACGCAGTATTTT. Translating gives CASSLDGHDTQYF.

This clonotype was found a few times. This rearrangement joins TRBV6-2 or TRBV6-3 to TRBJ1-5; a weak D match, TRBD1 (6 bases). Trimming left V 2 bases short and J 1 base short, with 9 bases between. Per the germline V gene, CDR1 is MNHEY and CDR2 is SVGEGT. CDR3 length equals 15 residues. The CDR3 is CASSYLQGSNQPQHF. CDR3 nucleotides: TGTGCCAGCAGTTACCTCCAGGGGAGCAATCAGCCCCAGCATTTT.

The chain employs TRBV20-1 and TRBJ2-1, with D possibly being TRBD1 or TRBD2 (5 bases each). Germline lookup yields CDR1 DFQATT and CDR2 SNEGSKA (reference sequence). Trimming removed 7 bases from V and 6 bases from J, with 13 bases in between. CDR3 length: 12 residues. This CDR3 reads CSVWDGLNEQFF. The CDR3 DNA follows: TGCAGTGTTTGGGACGGGCTCAATGAGCAGTTCTTC.

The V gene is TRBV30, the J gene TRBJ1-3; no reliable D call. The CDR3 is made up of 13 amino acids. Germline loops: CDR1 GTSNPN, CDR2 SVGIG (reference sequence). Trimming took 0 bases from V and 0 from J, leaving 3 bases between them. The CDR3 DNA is TGTGCCTGGAGTGTATTCTCTGGAAACACCATATATTTT. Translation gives CAWSVFSGNTIYF.

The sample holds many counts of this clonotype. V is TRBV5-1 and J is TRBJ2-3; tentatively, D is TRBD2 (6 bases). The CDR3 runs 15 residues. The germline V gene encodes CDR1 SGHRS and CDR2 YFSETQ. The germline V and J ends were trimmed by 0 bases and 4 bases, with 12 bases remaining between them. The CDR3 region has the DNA TGCGCCAGCAGCTTGGGACTAGGTCCCGCAGATACGCAGTATTTT. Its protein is CASSLGLGPADTQYF.

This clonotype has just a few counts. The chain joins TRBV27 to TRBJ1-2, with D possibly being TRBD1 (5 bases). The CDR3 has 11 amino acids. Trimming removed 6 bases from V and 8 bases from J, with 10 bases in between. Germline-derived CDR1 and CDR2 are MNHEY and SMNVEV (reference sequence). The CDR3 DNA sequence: TGTGCCAGCAGACGGGACGGGGGCTACACCTTC. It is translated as CASRRDGGYTF.

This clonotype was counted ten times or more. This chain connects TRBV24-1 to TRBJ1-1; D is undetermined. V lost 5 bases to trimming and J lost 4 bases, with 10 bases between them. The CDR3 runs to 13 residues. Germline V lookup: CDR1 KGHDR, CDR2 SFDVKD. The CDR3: CATSVGSGTEAFF. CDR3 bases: TGTGCCACCAGTGTGGGATCCGGCACTGAAGCTTTCTTT.

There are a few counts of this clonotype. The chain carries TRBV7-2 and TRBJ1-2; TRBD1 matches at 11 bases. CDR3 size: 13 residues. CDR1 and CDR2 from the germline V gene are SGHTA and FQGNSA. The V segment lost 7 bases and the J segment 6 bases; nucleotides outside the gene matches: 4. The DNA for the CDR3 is TGTGCCAGCACCCCGGGACAGGGGGATGGCTACACCTTC. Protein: CASTPGQGDGYTF.

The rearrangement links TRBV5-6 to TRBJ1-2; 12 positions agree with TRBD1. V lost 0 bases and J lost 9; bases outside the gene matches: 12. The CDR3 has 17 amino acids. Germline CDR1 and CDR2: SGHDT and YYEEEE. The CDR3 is CASSLVIMGQGAFRYTF. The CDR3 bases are TGTGCCAGCAGCTTGGTGATTATGGGACAGGGGGCCTTTCGCTACACCTTC.

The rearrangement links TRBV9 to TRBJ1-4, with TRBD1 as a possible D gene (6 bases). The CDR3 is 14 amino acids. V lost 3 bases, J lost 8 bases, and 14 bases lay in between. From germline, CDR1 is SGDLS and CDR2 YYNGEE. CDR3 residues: CASSGTVGGEKLFF. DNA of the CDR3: TGTGCCAGCAGCGGGACAGTCGGCGGGGAAAAACTGTTTTTT.

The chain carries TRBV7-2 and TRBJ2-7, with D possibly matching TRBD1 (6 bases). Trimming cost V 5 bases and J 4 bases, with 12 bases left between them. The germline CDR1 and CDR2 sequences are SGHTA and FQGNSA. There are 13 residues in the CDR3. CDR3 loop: CASSGNQGYEQYF. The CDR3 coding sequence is TGTGCCAGCAGCGGCAACCAGGGGTACGAGCAGTACTTC.

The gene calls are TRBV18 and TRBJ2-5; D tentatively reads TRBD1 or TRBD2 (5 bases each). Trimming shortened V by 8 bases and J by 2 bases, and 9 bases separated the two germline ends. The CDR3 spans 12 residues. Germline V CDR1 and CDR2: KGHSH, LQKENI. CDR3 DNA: TGTGCCAGCCTCAGGGAGCAAGAGACCCAGTACTTC. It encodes CASLREQETQYF.

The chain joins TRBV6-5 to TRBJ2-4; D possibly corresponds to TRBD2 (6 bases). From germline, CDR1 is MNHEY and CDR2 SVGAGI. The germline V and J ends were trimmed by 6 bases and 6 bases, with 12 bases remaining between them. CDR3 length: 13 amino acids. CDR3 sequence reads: CASRAGILNIQYF. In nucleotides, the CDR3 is TGTGCCAGCAGGGCGGGGATTCTAAACATTCAGTACTTC.

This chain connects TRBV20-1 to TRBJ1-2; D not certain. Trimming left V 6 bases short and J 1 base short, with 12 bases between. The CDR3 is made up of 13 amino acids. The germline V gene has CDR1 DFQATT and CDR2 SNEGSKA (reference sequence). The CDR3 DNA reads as TGCAGTGCAGAGGAAGGCATTAACTATGGCTACACCTTC. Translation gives CSAEEGINYGYTF.

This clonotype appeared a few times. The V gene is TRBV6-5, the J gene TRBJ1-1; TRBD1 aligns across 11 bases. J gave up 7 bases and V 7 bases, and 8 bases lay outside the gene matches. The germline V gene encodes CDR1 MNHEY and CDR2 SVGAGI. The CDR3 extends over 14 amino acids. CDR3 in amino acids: CASTGRTGGVEAFF. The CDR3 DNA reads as TGTGCCAGCACCGGGCGGACAGGGGGCGTTGAAGCTTTCTTT.

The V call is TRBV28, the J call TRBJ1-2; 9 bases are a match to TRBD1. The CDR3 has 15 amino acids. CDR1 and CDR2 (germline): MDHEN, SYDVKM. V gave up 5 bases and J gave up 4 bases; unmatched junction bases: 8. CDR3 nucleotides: TGTGCCAGCAGTCAACAGGGGGCGCAGTTCTATGGCTACACCTTC. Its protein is CASSQQGAQFYGYTF.

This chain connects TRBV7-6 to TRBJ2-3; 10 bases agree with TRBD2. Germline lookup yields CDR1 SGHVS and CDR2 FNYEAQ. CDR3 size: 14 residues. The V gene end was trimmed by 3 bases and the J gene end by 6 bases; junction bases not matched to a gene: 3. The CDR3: CASSLRAGGDTQYF. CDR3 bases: TGTGCCAGCAGCTTGCGAGCGGGGGGGGATACGCAGTATTTT.

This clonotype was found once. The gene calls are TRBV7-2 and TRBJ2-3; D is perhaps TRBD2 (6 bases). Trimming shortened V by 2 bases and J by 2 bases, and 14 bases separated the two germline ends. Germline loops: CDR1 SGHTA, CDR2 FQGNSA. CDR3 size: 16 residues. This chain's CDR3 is CASSLYGTRPTDTQYF. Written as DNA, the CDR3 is TGTGCCAGCAGCTTATACGGGACTCGACCCACAGATACGCAGTATTTT.

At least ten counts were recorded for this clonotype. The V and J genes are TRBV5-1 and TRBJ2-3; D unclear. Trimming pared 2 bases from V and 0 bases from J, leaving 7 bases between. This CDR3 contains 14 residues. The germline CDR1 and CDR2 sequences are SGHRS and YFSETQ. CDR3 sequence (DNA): TGCGCCAGCAGCTTAGGAGAGAGCACAGATACGCAGTATTTT. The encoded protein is CASSLGESTDTQYF.

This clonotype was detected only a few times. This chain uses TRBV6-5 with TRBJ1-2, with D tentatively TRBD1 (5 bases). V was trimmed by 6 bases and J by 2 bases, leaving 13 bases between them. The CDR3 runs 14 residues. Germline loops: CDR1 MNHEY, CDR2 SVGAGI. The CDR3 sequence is CASRSRQFNYGYTF. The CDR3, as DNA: TGTGCCAGCAGATCCCGACAGTTCAACTATGGCTACACCTTC.

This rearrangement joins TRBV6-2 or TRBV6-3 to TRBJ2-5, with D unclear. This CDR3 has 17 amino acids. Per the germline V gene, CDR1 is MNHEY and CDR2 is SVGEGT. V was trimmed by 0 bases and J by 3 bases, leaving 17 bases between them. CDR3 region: CASSYSLMYRLKETQYF. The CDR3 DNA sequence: TGTGCCAGCAGTTACTCTTTGATGTACAGACTTAAAGAGACCCAGTACTTC.

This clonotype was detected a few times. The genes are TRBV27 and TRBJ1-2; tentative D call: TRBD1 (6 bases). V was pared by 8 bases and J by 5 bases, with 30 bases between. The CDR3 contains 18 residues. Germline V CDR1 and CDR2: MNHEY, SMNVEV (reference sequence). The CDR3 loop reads CASSWTFRGAGDQYGYTF. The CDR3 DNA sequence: TGTGCCAGCTCCTGGACATTTAGGGGGGCTGGGGACCAATATGGCTACACCTTC.

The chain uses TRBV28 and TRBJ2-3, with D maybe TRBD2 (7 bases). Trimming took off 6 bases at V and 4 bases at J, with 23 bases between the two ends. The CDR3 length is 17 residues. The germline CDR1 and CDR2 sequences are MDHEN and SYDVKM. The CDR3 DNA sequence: TGTGCCAGCAGCCCCTTAGGGAGGGGGGGTATTTCAGATACGCAGTATTTT. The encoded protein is CASSPLGRGGISDTQYF.

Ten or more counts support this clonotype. The CDR3: CASSAQDFRETQYF. CDR3 bases: TGTGCCAGCAGCGCCCAAGATTTCCGGGAGACCCAGTACTTC. The rearrangement uses TRBV5-5 and TRBJ2-5; D not resolved. Per germline, CDR1 SGHKS and CDR2 YYEKEE (reference sequence). V lost 4 bases and J lost 5, with 15 bases in between. This CDR3 contains 14 residues.